This T cell receptor (beta chain) was sequenced during a study of blood T cell repertoires in COVID-19. Study overall: Samples came from the United States, Italy and Spain, spanning acute and convalescent COVID-19. PBMCs, B-cell-depleted T cells, or T cells were the source of the cDNA or gDNA that made up the material.

This CDR3 region has 17 residues. Source study methods: Cell counts per sample came from amplifying reference gene primers. Some clones are missing from TCRdb's copy, which holds only in-frame ones; the method was immunoSEQ multiplex PCR. V and J calls and clone size are those listed in that table; D and trimming were worked out from the DNA. The data contain around 230,000 clones, 80% to 90% of them singletons. This clone was picked up one time. This TCR was sampled from a man aged 25 to 40 who had recovered from COVID-19. Sequencing used peripheral blood. This chain uses TRBV21-1 with TRBJ1-2; TRBD1, the table's D call, lacks a check against the DNA. TRBV21-1 is a pseudogene segment. The DNA for the CDR3 is TGTGCCAGCAGCACCGGACAGGGGTCGCCTGCTCTCTATGGCTACACCTTC. It specifies CASSTGQGSPALYGYTF.